This T cell receptor beta chain comes out of a study of blood T cell repertoires in COVID-19. Overall study: Spain, Italy and the United States supplied samples that represented acute and convalescent COVID-19. Sample material is recorded as cDNA or gDNA derived from T cells, B-cell-depleted T cells, or PBMCs.

Sequenced by immunoSEQ multiplex PCR; TCRdb stores in-frame clones only, minus some. The sample consists of over 120,000 clones, 76% of them appearing once. Germline-derived CDR1 and CDR2 are KGHSH and LQKENI. V trimming: 1 base; J trimming: 2 bases; junction bases outside the gene matches: 10. CDR3 length equals 18 residues. The clonotype originates from a woman of 80 years or more with active or convalescent COVID-19. This chain uses TRBV18 with TRBJ1-1; 10 nucleotides match TRBD1. The sample consisted of peripheral blood. The CDR3 nucleotides are TGTGCCAGCTCACCACTTCTGGTAAGACAGGGGGCAAACACTGAAGCTTTCTTT. The encoded protein is CASSPLLVRQGANTEAFF.